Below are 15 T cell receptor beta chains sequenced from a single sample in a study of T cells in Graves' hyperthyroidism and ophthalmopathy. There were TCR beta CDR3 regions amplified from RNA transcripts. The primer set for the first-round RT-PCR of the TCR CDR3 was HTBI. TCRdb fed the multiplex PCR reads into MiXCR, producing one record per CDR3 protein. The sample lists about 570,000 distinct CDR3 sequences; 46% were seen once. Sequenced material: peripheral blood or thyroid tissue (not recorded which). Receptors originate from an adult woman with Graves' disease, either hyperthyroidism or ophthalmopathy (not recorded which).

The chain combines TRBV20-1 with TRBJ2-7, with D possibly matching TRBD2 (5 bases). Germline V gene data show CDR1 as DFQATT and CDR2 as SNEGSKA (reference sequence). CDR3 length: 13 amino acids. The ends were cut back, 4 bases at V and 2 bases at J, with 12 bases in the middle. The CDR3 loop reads CSATDWETYEQYF. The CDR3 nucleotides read TGCAGTGCTACCGACTGGGAGACCTACGAGCAGTACTTC.

The CDR3 sequence is CASSLGGTGLYEQYF. The CDR3 DNA reads as TGCGCCAGCAGCTTGGGCGGGACAGGCCTCTACGAGCAGTACTTC. V gene TRBV5-1 combines with J gene TRBJ2-7; 8 nucleotides align to TRBD1. CDR1 and CDR2 from the germline V gene are SGHRS and YFSETQ. V shed 0 bases and J 3 bases; nucleotides not matched to a gene: 5. CDR3 length equals 15 residues.

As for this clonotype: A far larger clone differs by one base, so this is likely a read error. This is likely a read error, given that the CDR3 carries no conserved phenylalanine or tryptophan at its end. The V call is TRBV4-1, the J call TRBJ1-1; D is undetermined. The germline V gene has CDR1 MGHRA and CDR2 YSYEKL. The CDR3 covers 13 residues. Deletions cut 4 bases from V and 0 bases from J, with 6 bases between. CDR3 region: CASSPGLNTEAFS. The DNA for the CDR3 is TGCGCCAGCAGCCCCGGGTTGAACACTGAAGCTTTCTCT.

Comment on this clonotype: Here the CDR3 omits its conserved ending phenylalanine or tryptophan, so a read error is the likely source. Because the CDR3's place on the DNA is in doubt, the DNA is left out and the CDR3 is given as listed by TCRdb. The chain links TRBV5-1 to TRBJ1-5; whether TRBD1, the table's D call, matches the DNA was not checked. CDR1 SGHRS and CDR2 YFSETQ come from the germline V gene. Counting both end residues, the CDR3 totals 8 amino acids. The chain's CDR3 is CASSYQGY.

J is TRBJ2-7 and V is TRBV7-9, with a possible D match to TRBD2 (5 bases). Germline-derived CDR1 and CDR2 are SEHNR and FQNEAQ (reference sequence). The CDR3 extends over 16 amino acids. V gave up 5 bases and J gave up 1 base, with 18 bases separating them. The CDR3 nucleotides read TGTGCCAGCAGCCCATCAAGGCCTAGCATTTCCTACGAGCAGTACTTC. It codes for CASSPSRPSISYEQYF.

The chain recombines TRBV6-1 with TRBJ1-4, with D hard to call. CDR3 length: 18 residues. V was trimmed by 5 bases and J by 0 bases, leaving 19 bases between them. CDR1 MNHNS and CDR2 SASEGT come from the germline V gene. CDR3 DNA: TGTGCCAGCAGTACGCGTTCCGGGCCCCTTGCAACTAATGAAAAACTGTTTTTT. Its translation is CASSTRSGPLATNEKLFF.

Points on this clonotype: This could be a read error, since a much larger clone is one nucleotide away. The CDR3 DNA is TGCGCCAGCAGCTGGATGGGGGAGGTCGGGGAGCTGTTTTTT. This encodes CASSWMGEVGELFF. The rearrangement uses TRBV5-1 and TRBJ2-2, with D tentatively TRBD2 (6 bases). CDR1 is SGHRS, CDR2 YFSETQ, per germline. The CDR3 loop spans 14 amino acids. Trimming left V 3 bases short and J 7 bases short, with 13 bases between. Supplemented by reference TRBV5-1 and TRBJ2-2, the full variable domain reads KAGVTQTPRYLIKTRGQQVTLSCSPISGHRSVSWYQQTPGQGLQFLFEYFSETQRNKGNFPGRFSGRQFSNSRSEMNVSTLELGDSALYLCASSWMGEVGELFFGEGSRLTVL.

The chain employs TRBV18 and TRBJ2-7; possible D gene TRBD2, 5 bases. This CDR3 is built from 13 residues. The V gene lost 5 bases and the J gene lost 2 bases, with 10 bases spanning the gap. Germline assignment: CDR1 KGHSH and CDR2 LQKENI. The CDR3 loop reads CASSERNTYEQYF. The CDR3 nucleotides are TGTGCCAGCTCAGAGCGGAACACCTACGAGCAGTACTTC.

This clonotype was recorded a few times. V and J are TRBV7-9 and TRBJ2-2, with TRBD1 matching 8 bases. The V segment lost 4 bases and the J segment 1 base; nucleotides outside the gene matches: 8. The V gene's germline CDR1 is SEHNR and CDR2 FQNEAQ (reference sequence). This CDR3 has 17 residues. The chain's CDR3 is CASSSWTGTLNTGELFF. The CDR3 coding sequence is TGTGCCAGCAGCTCGTGGACAGGGACCCTGAACACCGGGGAGCTGTTTTTT. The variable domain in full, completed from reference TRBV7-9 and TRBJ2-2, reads DTGVSQNPRHKITKRGQNVTFRCDPISEHNRLYWYRQTLGQGPEFLTYFQNEAQLEKSRLLSDRFSAERPKGSFSTLEIQRTEQGDSAMYLCASSSWTGTLNTGELFFGEGSRLTVL.

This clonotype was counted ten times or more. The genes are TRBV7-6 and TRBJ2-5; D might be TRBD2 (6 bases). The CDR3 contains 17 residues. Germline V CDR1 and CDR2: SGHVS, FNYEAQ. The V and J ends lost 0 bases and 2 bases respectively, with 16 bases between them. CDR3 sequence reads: CASSLASGLTRQETQYF. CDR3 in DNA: TGTGCCAGCAGCTTAGCGTCAGGACTAACCAGACAAGAGACCCAGTACTTC. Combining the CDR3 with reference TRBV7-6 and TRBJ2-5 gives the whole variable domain GAGVSQSPRYKVTKRGQDVALRCDPISGHVSLYWYRQALGQGPEFLTYFNYEAQQDKSGLPNDRFSAERPEGSISTLTIQRTEQRDSAMYRCASSLASGLTRQETQYFGPGTRLLVL.

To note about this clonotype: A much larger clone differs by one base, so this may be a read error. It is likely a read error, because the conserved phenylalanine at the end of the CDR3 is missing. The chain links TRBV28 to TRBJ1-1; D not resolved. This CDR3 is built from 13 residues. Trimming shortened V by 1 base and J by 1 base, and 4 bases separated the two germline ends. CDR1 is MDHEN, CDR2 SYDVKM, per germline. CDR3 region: CASSLSSNTEAFL. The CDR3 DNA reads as TGTGCCAGCAGTTTATCCTCGAACACTGAAGCTTTCCTT.

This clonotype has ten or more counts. CDR3 nucleotides: TGTGCCAGCAGCGGACAGGGGAACACTGAAGCTTTCTTT. Residues: CASSGQGNTEAFF. The V call is TRBV9, the J call TRBJ1-1, with 7 bases that match TRBD1. V was pared by 3 bases and J by 1 base, with 0 bases of the junction left unmatched. CDR3 length equals 13 residues. CDR1 is SGDLS and CDR2 is YYNGEE in the germline V gene.

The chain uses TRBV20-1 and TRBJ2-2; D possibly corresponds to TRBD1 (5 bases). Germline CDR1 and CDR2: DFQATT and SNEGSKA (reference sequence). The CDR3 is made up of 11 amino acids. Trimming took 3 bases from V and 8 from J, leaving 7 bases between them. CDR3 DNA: TGCAGTGCTAGCTGGACAGGGGAGCTGTTTTTT. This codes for CSASWTGELFF.

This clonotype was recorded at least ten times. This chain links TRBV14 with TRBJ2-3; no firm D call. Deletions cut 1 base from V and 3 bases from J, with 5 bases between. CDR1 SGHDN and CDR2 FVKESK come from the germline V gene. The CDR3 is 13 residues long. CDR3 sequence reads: CASSQVKTDTQYF. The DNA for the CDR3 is TGTGCCAGCAGCCAAGTAAAGACAGATACGCAGTATTTT.

The CDR3 nucleotides read TGTGCCACCGGGACGGGTGAAAAACTGTTTTTT. It is translated as CATGTGEKLFF. The chain uses TRBV6-5 and TRBJ1-4; D possibly corresponds to TRBD1 (5 bases). Per germline, CDR1 MNHEY and CDR2 SVGAGI. The CDR3 has 11 amino acids. V was cut by 10 bases and J by 7 bases, with 10 bases left in between.